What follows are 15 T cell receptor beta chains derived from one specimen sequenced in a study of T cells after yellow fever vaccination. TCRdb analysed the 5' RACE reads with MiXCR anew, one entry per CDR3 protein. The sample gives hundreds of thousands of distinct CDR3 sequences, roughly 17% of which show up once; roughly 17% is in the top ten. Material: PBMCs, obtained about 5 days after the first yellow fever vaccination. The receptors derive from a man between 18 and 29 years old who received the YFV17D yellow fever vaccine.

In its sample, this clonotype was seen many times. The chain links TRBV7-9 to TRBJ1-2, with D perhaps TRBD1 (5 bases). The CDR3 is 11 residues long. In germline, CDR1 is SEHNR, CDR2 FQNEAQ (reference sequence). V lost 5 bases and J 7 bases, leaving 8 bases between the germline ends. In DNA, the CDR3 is TGTGCCAGCAGCCGGACAAGTGGCTACACCTTC. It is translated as CASSRTSGYTF.

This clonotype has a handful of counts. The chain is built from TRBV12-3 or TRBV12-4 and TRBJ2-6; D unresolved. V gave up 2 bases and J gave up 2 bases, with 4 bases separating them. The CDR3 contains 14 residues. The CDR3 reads CASSLNPGANVLTF. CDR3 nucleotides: TGTGCCAGCAGTTTAAACCCTGGGGCCAACGTCCTGACTTTC.

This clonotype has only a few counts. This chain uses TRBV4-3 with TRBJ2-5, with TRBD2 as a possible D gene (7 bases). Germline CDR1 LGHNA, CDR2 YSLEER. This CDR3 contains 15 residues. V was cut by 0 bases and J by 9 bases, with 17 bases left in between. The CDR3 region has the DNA TGCGCCAGCAGCCAAGAGCGGCGGGGGCCCTACCCCCAGTACTTC. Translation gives CASSQERRGPYPQYF.

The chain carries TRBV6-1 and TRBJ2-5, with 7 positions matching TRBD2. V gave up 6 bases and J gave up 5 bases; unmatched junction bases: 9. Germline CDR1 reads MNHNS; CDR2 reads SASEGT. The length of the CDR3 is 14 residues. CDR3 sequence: CASSSGTILETQYF. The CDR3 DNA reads TGTGCCAGCAGCTCTGGGACTATTCTGGAGACCCAGTACTTC.

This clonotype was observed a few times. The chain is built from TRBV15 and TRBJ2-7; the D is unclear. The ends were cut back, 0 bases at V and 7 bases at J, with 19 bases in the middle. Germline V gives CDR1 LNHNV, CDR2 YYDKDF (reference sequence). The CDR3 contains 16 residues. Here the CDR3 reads CATSRDTGIPPWEQYF. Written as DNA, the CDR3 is TGTGCCACCAGCAGAGATACCGGTATACCTCCGTGGGAGCAGTACTTC.

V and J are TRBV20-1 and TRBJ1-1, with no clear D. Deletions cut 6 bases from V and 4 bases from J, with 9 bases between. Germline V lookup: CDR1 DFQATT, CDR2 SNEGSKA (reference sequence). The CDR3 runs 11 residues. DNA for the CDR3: TGCAGTGCGCCCCGGATCACTGAAGCTTTCTTT. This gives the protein CSAPRITEAFF.

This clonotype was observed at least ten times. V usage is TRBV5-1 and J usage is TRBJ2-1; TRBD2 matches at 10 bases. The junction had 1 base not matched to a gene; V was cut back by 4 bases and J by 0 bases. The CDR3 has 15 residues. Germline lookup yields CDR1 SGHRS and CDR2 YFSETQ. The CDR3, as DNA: TGCGCCAGCAGCGCTAGCGGGGGCTCCTACAATGAGCAGTTCTTC. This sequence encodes CASSASGGSYNEQFF.

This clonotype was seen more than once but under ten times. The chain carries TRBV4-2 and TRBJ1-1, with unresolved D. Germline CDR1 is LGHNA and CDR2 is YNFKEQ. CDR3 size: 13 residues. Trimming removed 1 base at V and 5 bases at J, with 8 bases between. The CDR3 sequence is CASSQGPGTEAFF. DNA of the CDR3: TGTGCCAGCAGCCAAGGACCCGGAACTGAAGCTTTCTTT.

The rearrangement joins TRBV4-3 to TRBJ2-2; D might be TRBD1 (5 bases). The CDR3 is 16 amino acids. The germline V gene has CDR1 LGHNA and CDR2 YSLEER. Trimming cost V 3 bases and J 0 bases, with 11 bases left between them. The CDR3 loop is CASSHLLTANTGELFF. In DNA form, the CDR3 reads TGCGCCAGCAGCCACCTGTTGACAGCGAACACCGGGGAGCTGTTTTTT.

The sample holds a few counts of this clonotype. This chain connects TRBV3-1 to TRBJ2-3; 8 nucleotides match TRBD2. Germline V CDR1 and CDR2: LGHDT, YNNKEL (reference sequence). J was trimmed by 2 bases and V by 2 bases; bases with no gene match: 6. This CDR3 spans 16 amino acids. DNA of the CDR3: TGTGCCAGCAGCCAATCCAGCGGGGGAGTCACAGATACGCAGTATTTT. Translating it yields CASSQSSGGVTDTQYF.

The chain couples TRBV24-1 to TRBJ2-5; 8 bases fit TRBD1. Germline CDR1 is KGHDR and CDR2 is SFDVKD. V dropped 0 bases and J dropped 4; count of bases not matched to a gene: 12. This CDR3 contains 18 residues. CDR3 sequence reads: CATSDLSLATGDRETQYF. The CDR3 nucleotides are TGTGCCACCAGTGATTTGTCACTTGCGACAGGGGACAGAGAGACCCAGTACTTC.

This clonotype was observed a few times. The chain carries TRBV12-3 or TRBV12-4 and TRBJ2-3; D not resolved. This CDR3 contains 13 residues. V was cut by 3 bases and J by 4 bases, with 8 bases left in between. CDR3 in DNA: TGTGCCAGCAGTTTTCCTGCGGCAGATACGCAGTATTTT. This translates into CASSFPAADTQYF.

CDR3 DNA sequence: TGTGCCAGCAGTGAAAAGGTAGAGAGCTCCTATAATTCACCCCTCCACTTT. Translation gives CASSEKVESSYNSPLHF. The chain uses TRBV6-1 and TRBJ1-6; the D is unclear. Germline CDR1 reads MNHNS; CDR2 reads SASEGT. The ends were cut back, 2 bases at V and 0 bases at J, with 11 bases in the middle. There are 17 residues in the CDR3.

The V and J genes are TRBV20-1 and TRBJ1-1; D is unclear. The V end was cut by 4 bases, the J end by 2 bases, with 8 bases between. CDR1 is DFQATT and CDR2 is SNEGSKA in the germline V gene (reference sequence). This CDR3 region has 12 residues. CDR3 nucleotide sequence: TGCAGTGCTAAATCAACCAACACTGAAGCTTTCTTT. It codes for CSAKSTNTEAFF.

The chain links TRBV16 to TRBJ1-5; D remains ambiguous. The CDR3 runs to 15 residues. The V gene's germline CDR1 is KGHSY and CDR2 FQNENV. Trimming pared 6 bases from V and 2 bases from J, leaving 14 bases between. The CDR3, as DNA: TGTGCCAGCAGTCTCCGGCCCTCGGGCAATCAGCCCCAGCATTTT. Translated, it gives CASSLRPSGNQPQHF.